This TCR beta chain emerged from a study of regulatory T cells in long-lasting Graves disease. Broader study findings: More public clonotypes were shared by persistent patients (2,741) than by new patients (under 1,000).

Described time point: persistent/refractory GD, antithyroid drugs over 5 years with positive TRAb. From RNA extracted from PBMCs, the TCR library was made. Building the TCR beta libraries relied on iRepertoire HTBI primers, and CDR3 regions underwent Arm-PCR. A single record per CDR3 protein comes from TCRdb applying MiXCR to the multiplex PCR reads. There are 350,000 to 450,000 distinct CDR3 sequences in the sample; less than 25% occur only once, and roughly 20% lies in the top ten. This clonotype occurred many times. Its specificity is not known. The CDR3 covers 16 residues. Germline V lookup: CDR1 LNHDA, CDR2 SQIVND (reference sequence). V was pared by 3 bases and J by 0 bases, with 14 bases between.

This specimen was peripheral blood mononuclear cells (PBMCs), taken when the disease was refractory, from a patient treated with antithyroid drugs. The genes are TRBV19 and TRBJ1-2; no clear D. This receptor was identified in a female donor with Graves disease. The chain's CDR3 is CASSIAGGPANYGYTF. The CDR3 DNA follows: TGTGCCAGTAGTATCGCAGGAGGTCCCGCTAACTATGGCTACACCTTC.